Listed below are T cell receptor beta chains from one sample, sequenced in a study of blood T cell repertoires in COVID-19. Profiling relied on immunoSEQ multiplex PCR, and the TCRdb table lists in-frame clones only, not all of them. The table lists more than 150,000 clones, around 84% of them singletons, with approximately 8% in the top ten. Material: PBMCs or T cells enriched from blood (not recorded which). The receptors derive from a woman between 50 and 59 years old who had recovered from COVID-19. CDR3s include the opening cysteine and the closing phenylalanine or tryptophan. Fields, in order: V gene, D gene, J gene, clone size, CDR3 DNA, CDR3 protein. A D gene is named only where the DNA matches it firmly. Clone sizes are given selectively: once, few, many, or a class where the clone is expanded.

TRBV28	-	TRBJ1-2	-	TGTGCCGCCCGGGGGTCCCGCTTGGATGGCTACACCTTC	CAARGSRLDGYTF
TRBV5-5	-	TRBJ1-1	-	TGTGCCAGCAGCTCTCTAGTGGCGCGCACTGAAGCTTTCTTT	CASSSLVARTEAFF
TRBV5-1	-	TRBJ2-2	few	TGCGCCAGCAGTCCTTTACCGGGACAAGGAGTCTCCGGGGAGCTGTTTTTT	CASSPLPGQGVSGELFF
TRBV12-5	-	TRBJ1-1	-	TGTGCTAGTGGTTTGGAGATCGGGACAGAAGCTTTCTTT	CASGLEIGTEAFF
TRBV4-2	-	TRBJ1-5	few	TGTGCCAGCAGCCCCCGGGACACTCGCAATCAGCCCCAGCATTTT	CASSPRDTRNQPQHF
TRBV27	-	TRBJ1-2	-	TGTGCCAGCAGTTTATCAGGGGCTCGCCTTTTAAACGCTTATGGCTACACCTTC	CASSLSGARLLNAYGYTF
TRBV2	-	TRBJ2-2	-	TGTGCCAGCAGTGAATCAGGAGGGCAGAACACCGGGGAGCTGTTTTTT	CASSESGGQNTGELFF
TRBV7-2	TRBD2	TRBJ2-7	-	TGTGCCAGCAGGCGCCTAGCGGGAGTGGGGGGCCTCCACGAGCAGTACTTC	CASRRLAGVGGLHEQYF
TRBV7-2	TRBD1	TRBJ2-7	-	TGTGCCAGCAGCTTAATCGGACAGGGACCCTACGAGCAGTACTTC	CASSLIGQGPYEQYF
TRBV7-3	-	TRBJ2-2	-	TGTGCCAGCAGCTTAGGGGCAGGCACCGGGGAGCTGTTTTTT	CASSLGAGTGELFF
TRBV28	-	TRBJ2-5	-	TGTGCCAGCACCCGATCTAGAGTTCACCAAGAGACCCAGTACTTC	CASTRSRVHQETQYF
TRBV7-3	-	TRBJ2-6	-	TGTGCCAGCAGCCCACTAAACACTCACTCTGGGGCCAACGTCCTGACTTTC	CASSPLNTHSGANVLTF
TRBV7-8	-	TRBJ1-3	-	TGTGCCAGCAGCCGAGGGACATTTGGAAACACCATATATTTT	CASSRGTFGNTIYF
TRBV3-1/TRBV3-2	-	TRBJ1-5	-	TGTGCCAGCAGCCAACGGGGGTCCCTCCAGCATTTT	CASSQRGSLQHF
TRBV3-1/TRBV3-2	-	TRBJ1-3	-	TGTGCCAGCAGCCAAGGTGGTGTCGGGAACACCATATATTTT	CASSQGGVGNTIYF
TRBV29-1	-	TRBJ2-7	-	TGCAGCGTTAGGGAGAGGTACGAGCAGTACTTC	CSVRERYEQYF
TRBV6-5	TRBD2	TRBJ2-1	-	TGTGCCAGCAGCTCGACTAGCGGGGGCAATGAGCAGTTCTTC	CASSSTSGGNEQFF
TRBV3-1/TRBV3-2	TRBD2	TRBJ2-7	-	TGTGCCAGCAGCCAGGCTCCCAGCGGGAGAACCGAGCAGTACTTC	CASSQAPSGRTEQYF
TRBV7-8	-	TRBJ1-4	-	TGTGCCAGCAGCTTAATGGGGGGTATGGTGACAGAAAAACTGTTTTTT	CASSLMGGMVTEKLFF
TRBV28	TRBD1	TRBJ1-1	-	TGTGCCAGCAGTCTCGCTCGGACAGGGACCACTGAAGCTTTCTTT	CASSLARTGTTEAFF
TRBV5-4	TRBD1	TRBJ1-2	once	TGTGCCAGCAGCTTGGGGGCGACAGGGTATGGCTACACCTTC	CASSLGATGYGYTF
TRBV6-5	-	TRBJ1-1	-	TGTGCCAGCACCGCACGGGGGGACGGCACTGAAGCTTTCTTT	CASTARGDGTEAFF
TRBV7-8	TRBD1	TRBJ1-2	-	TGTGCCAGCAGCTTACGGGGACAGGGACTCCTTAACTATGGCTACACCTTC	CASSLRGQGLLNYGYTF
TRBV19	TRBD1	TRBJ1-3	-	TGTGCCAGCCGGGACAGGGTCTCTGGAAACACCATATATTTT	CASRDRVSGNTIYF
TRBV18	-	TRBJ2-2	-	TGTGCCAGCTCACCATCTTTCCCAGGGGCAAATGCGAACACCGGGGAGCTGTTTTTT	CASSPSFPGANANTGELFF
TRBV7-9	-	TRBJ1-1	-	TGTGCCAGCAGCTTAGTACACCCCCCCGCTGAAGCTTTCTTT	CASSLVHPPAEAFF
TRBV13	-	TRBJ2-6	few	TGTGCCAGCAGCCTAATATCTGGGGCCAACGTCCTGACTTTC	CASSLISGANVLTF
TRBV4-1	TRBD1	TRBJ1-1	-	TGCGCCAGCAGCCAAAGGACAGGGAACACTGAAGCTTTCTTT	CASSQRTGNTEAFF
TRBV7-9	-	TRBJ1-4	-	TGTGCCAGCAGAACAGGGCGTGAAAAACTGTTTTTT	CASRTGREKLFF
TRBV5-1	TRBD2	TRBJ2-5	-	TGCGCCAGCAGCATTAGCGGGGGGACACAAGAGACCCAGTACTTC	CASSISGGTQETQYF
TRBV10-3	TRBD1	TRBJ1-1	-	TGTGCCATCAGCGACCGAGGGACAGCCTTAGAAGCTTTCTTT	CAISDRGTALEAFF
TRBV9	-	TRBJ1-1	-	TGTGCCAGCAGCGTAGGTCAGGGCACTGAAGCTTTCTTT	CASSVGQGTEAFF
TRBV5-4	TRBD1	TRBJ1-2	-	TGTGCCAGCAGCATCGGACAGGGAATTTCTCTTTATGGCTACACCTTC	CASSIGQGISLYGYTF
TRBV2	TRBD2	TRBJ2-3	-	TGTGCCAGCTTCCATTTTAGGACTAGCGGGGTGAGCACAGATACGCAGTATTTT	CASFHFRTSGVSTDTQYF
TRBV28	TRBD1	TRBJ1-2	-	TGTGCCAGCAGTTTGGACAGGGATCGTGGCTACACCTTC	CASSLDRDRGYTF
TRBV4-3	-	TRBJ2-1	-	TGCGCCAGCAGCCAAGCAGCGGGTAACAATGAGCAGTTCTTC	CASSQAAGNNEQFF
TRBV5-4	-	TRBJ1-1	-	TGTGCCAGCAGCTTGGGAGCCAGGGAAGAACTAGAAGCTTTCTTT	CASSLGAREELEAFF
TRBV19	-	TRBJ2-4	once	TGTGCCAGTAGTATTAGGTCTCGGGGAGCCAAAAACATTCAGTACTTC	CASSIRSRGAKNIQYF
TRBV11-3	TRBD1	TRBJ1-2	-	TGTGCCAGCAGCCCGACGGGACAGGGGAACTATGGCTACACCTTC	CASSPTGQGNYGYTF
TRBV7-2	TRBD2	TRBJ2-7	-	TGTGCCAGCAGCCCGACTAGCGGGCACTACGAGCAGTACTTC	CASSPTSGHYEQYF
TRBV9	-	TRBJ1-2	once	TGTGCCAGCAGCACCCCGGGGGGGCCCTTAGACTATGGCTACACCTTC	CASSTPGGPLDYGYTF
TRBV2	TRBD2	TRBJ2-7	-	TGTGCCAGCAAGGCAGCGGGAGGGCCGTACGAGCAGTACTTC	CASKAAGGPYEQYF
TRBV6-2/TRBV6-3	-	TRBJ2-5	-	TGTGCCAGCAGTCCGGGTTTACTACCTCGGGAGACCCAGTACTTC	CASSPGLLPRETQYF
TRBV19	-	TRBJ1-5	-	TGTGCCAGTAGTCCTGGAGGTAGCAATCAGCCCCAGCATTTT	CASSPGGSNQPQHF
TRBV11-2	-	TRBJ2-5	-	TGTGCCAGCAGCTCAAACTGGGGAGAAGAGACCCAGTACTTC	CASSSNWGEETQYF
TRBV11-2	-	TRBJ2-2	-	TGTGCCAGCAGCTTAGAGGGCCGCTACACCGGGGAGCTGTTTTTT	CASSLEGRYTGELFF
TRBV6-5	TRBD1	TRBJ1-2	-	TGTGCCAGCAGTAAGACAGGGGGAGAGGGCTACACCTTC	CASSKTGGEGYTF
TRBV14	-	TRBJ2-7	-	TGTGCCAGCAGCCTGACAGTAGCCTACGAGCAGTACTTC	CASSLTVAYEQYF
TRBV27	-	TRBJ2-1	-	TGTGCCAGCAGTTTAGCGTTGGTTAGCTCCTACAATGAGCAGTTCTTC	CASSLALVSSYNEQFF
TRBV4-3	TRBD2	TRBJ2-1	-	TGCGCCAGCAGCCAAGATCTCTATCCTAGCGGGGGGGACAATGAGCAGTTCTTC	CASSQDLYPSGGDNEQFF
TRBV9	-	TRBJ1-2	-	TGTGCCAGCAGCGGCCGGGGCTATGGCTACACCTTC	CASSGRGYGYTF
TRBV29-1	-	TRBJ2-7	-	TGCAGCGTGAGTAGGGGATTACCCTACGAGCAGTACTTC	CSVSRGLPYEQYF
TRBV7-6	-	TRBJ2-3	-	TGTGCCAGCAGCTTAACAACTGGACTACTCACAGATACGCAGTATTTT	CASSLTTGLLTDTQYF
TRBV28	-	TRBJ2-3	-	TGTGCCAGCAGTTCAACTACAGATACGCAGTATTTT	CASSSTTDTQYF
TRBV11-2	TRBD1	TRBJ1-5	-	TGTGCCAGCAGCTCCGGGACAGGGTATGGTCAGCCCCAGCATTTT	CASSSGTGYGQPQHF
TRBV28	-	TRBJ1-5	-	TGTGCCAGCAACGAAATGCTAGGCAGCAATCAGCCCCAGCATTTT	CASNEMLGSNQPQHF
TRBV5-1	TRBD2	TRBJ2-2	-	TGCGCCAGCCTAATAGCGGCTAGCGGGAGTGCATCAACCGGGGAGCTGTTTTTT	CASLIAASGSASTGELFF